This entry concerns a single T cell receptor beta chain. No antigen is known for it. Base qualities are missing; no much larger clone stands one base away. This sample is drawn from a study of OX40 agonist ivuxolimab in advanced cancers. General notes on the study: The costimulatory receptor OX40 (CD134) was targeted by ivuxolimab, a fully human IgG2 agonistic monoclonal antibody. Intravenous ivuxolimab was administered to patients every 2 weeks at six dose levels: 0.01, 0.1, 0.3, 1.5, 3 and 10 mg/kg. Of the roughly 51 patients in dose escalation, 19 had hepatocellular carcinoma, about 15 had melanoma, 9 had renal cell carcinoma and 9 had head and neck cancer. A male proportion of 75% to 85% and a mean age of about 60 years, ranging from roughly 20 to 80, were recorded for the dose-escalation cohort. Patients were allowed to have had prior anti-PD-1, anti-PD-L1 or anti-CTLA-4 therapy, and around 37% of the dose-escalation patients had previously received checkpoint inhibitors. Partial responses occurred in three dose-escalation patients, of whom one had hepatocellular carcinoma and two had cutaneous melanoma. The point of sequencing TCRbeta in the periphery was to test whether ivuxolimab changed TCR sequence diversity and drove clonal T-cell expansion. The paper describes the monotherapy dose-escalation part (N ≈ 52 patients) of the phase I trial of ivuxolimab. Broader findings and caveats from the paper: Low levels of normalized T-cell clonal expansion were also shown by some nonresponding patients. At doses from 0.1 to 3.0 mg/kg, clonal expansion was seen in both CD4+ and CD8+ blood T cells between baseline and week 6. Which antigens the clonally expanded peripheral T cells were specific for was not determined. After ivuxolimab, expanded clones were on average more numerous among CD8+ T cells than among CD4+ T cells. In partial responders in the 0.1-3.0 mg/kg groups, normalized peripheral clonal expansion was found to be among the lowest, especially among CD8+ T cells.

There are 13 amino acids in the CDR3, from cysteine to phenylalanine inclusive. Of all the DNA, just the CDR3 is kept, 39 bases in frame from base 1. CDR1 MNHEY and CDR2 SVGAGI are derived from the germline V gene. Trimming takes 6 bases off V and 6 bases off J; junction bases not matched to a gene: 5. Genomic DNA was isolated from the sorted cells so that the TCRbeta CDR3 region could be sequenced. The immunoSEQ Assay was used to sequence the TCRbeta CDR3 regions. Sourced from immuneACCESS, this table was stored by TCRdb with only in-frame sequences that have V and J called. A share of the clones is absent; for the studies checked, an unresolved V gene accounts for under half, and the remainder has no known explanation. For this sample the table gives roughly 62,000 clones, of which about 82% were detected only once. The top ten clones comprise about 2.6% of the sample. The trial excluded patients who had a history of autoimmune disease or were on systemic immunosuppression. Peripheral blood for TCR sequencing was collected from all dose cohorts at baseline, on cycle 4 day 1, and on cycle 7 day 1. The samples were drawn from a first-in-human, open-label, multicenter phase I dose-escalation trial of ivuxolimab. Adults with locally advanced or metastatic melanoma, renal cell carcinoma, hepatocellular carcinoma or head and neck squamous cell carcinoma were enrolled in the trial. Before TCR sequencing, CD4+ and CD8+ T cells were separately sorted from peripheral blood.

The chain is made from TRBV6-5 and TRBJ1-5, with 7 junctional bases fitting TRBD1. This specimen consisted of CD4+ or CD8+ T cells sorted from blood, obtained in a trial of the OX40 agonist ivuxolimab. The receptor was derived from an adult with an advanced solid tumor such as melanoma, head and neck, liver or kidney cancer. The CDR3 sequence is CASSRQGSQPQHF. The DNA reads as follows: TGTGCCAGCAGCCGACAGGGAAGTCAGCCCCAGCATTTT.